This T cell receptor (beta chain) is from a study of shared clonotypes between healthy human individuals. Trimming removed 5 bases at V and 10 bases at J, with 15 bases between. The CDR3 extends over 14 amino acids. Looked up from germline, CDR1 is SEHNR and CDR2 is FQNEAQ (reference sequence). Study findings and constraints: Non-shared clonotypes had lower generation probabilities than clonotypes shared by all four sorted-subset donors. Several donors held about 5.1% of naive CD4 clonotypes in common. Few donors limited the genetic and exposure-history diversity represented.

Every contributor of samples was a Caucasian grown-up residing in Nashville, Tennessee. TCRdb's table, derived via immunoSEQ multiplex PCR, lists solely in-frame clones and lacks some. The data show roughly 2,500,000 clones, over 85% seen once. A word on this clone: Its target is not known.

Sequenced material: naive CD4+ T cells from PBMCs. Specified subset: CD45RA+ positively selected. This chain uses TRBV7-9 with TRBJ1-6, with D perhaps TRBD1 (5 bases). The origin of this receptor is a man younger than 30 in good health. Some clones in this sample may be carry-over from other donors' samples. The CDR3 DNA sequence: TGTGCCAGCAGCCCACAGGAGGGTGGCTCACCCCTCCACTTT. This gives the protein CASSPQEGGSPLHF.